Here is one T cell receptor beta chain with its context. Its antigen is not yet known. No base-level quality is on record; no much larger clone is a single base apart. This sample is drawn from a study of stem cell transplantation in POMP-related autoinflammatory disease (dated by TCRdb to the early 2020s). Regarding the study in general: The study hypothesized that defective thymoproteasomes impair MHC class I-dependent CD8+ T-cell differentiation and positive selection, skewing the TRB repertoire. Before transplant, CD4+ naive T-cell skewing, low CD8+ T-cell proportions, and reduced T-cell cytokine secretion were observed in patients. High-throughput TRB sequencing assessed how POMP deficiency affects T-cell receptor beta repertoire diversity and CDR3 characteristics. Broader findings and caveats from the paper: The trend toward lower diversity and increased clonality in PRAID patients was statistically significant only for regulatory T cells. A restricted number of unique TRB V-J gene pairings was observed in PRAID patients. PRAID patients trended toward lower TRB diversity and higher clonality across all analyzed T-cell subsets.

Germline trimming amounts to 0 bases on V and 13 bases on J, with 11 as the count of junction bases outside the gene matches. The CDR3 has 14 amino acids, counting the end cysteine and phenylalanine. Solely the CDR3 DNA is kept, with 42 bases framed from the first base. The germline V gene yields SGDLS for CDR1 and YYNGEE for CDR2. The sample's time point label, in plain terms: before hematopoietic stem cell transplant. PRAID was a condition in which autoinflammation came alongside prominent immunodeficiency. T-cell subsets (conventional T cells, CD8+ T cells, regulatory T cells, T follicular helper cells) were sorted before TRB sequencing. Library preparation used the immunoSEQ multiplex PCR assay. As for how the authors treated the data: Shannon entropy, which accounts for clonal size distribution, was used to quantify repertoire diversity. The Gini-Simpson index (Simpson_1-D) was used to measure inequality in clonotype distribution. Imported from immuneACCESS, the table was reduced by TCRdb to in-frame sequences with V and J called. These copies leave out some clones; in studies compared against another copy, an unresolved V gene accounts for under half, and the cause of the remainder is not known. V, J and clone size were drawn from that table, and D and trimming were deduced from the DNA. Within this sample are more than 20,000 clones, with 75% to 85% of them counted one time only. The ten largest clones represent about 2.3% of the sample.

Sequences were derived from CD4+ T cells from PBMCs, sampled before stem cell transplantation. This TCR derives from a human donor with POMP-related autoinflammation and immune dysregulation (PRAID). The sequence joins TRBV9 to TRBJ1-2; TRBD1 aligns with 8 central bases. The base sequence is TGTGCCAGCAGCGTAGCGGAGGCGACAGGGGATTGCACCTTC. Translated, this gives CASSVAEATGDCTF.